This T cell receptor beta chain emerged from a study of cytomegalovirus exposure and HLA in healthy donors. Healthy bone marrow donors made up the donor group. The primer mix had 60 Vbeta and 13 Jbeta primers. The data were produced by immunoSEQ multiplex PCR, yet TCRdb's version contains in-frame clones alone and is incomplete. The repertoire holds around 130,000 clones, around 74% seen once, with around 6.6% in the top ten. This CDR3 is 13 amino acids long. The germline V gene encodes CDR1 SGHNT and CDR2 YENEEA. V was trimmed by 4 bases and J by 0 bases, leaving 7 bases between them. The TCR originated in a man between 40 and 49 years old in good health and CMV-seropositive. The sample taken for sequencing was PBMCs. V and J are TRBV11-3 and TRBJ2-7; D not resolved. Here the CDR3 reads CASSYQDSYEQYF. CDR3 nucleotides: TGTGCCAGCAGCTATCAGGACTCCTACGAGCAGTACTTC.